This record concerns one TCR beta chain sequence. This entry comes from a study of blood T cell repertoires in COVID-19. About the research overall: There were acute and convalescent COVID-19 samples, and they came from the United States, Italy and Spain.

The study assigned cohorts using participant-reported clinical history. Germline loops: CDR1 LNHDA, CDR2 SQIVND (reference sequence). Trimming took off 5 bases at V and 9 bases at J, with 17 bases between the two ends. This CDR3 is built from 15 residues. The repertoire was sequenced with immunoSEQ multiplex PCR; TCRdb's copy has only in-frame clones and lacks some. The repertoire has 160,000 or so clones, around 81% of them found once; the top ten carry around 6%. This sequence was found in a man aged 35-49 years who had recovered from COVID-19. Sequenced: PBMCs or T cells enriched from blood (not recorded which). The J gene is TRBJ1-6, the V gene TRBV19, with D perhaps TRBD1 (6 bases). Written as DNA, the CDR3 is TGTGCCAGTAGTGCGTGGACAGAGAGATTTTCACCCCTCCACTTT. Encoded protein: CASSAWTERFSPLHF. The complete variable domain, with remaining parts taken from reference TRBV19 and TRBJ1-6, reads DGGITQSPKYLFRKEGQNVTLSCEQNLNHDAMYWYRQDPGQGLRLIYYSQIVNDFQKGDIAEGYSVSREKKESFPLTVTSAQKNPTAFYLCASSAWTERFSPLHFGNGTRLTVT.